The clone carrying this T cell receptor beta chain was observed once. Sequencing was performed with immunoSEQ multiplex PCR; in TCRdb, only in-frame clones are kept and a portion is missing. Of about 58,000 clones in the sample, approximately 75% were seen once. The sample belongs to a study of cytotoxic CD8 clonotypes in ibrutinib-treated CLL. The CDR3 extends over 14 amino acids. V lost 6 bases and J lost 0; bases outside the gene matches: 1. Germline V CDR1 and CDR2: LNHDA, SQIVND (reference sequence). The input for sequencing was PBMCs, taken after 12 months of ibrutinib treatment. The chain links TRBV19 to TRBJ2-1; 8 bases map to TRBD1. This sequence was found in a human donor with chronic lymphocytic leukemia. CDR3: CASRGQGSYNEQFF. The CDR3 DNA reads as TGTGCCAGTAGAGGACAGGGCTCCTACAATGAGCAGTTCTTC.